The present T cell receptor beta chain was sequenced within a study of cytomegalovirus exposure and HLA in healthy donors. On the study more broadly: The 110 or so validation repertoires were produced on the same platform as the 700 or so repertoires of the first cohort. This was reported in a later analysis. General observations from the study: In the 120 validation repertoires, approximately 94% of cluster scores exceeded 0, per a later analysis. Confirmation was obtained in vitro that a few CMV-associated chains are specific for CMV antigens.

The donors were in the roughly 130-subject validation cohort, distinct from the roughly 700-subject first cohort. CDR1 and CDR2 from the germline V gene are SQVTM and ANQGSEA. The CDR3 has 17 amino acids. Trimming cost V 0 bases and J 4 bases; bases outside gene matches: 12. This clone was detected only once. Its antigen is undetermined. Profiling relied on immunoSEQ multiplex PCR, and the TCRdb table lists in-frame clones only, not all of them. The sample carries hundreds of thousands of clones, about nine tenths recorded once. The source of this sequence is a woman aged 18 to 35 in good health and CMV-seronegative. The sequencing input was PBMCs. The rearrangement uses TRBV29-1 and TRBJ2-3; 8 bases align to TRBD1. CDR3 sequence (DNA): TGCAGCGTTGAAGATTGGAGGACAGGGAAGATGGCAGATACGCAGTATTTT. Residues: CSVEDWRTGKMADTQYF.